Below, one TCR beta chain is given with its context. Its antigen is as yet unknown. A read error may produce the germline difference seen at one junction end. This CDR3 has 15 amino acids. CDR1 and CDR2 from the germline V gene are SGHVS and FQNEAQ. These data belong to a study of cytomegalovirus exposure and HLA in healthy donors. General observations from the study: Presence/absence results assume similar sequencing depth per donor, which may not hold.

A multiplex PCR was run with 60 Vbeta primers and 13 Jbeta primers. Profiled with immunoSEQ multiplex PCR; TCRdb holds only in-frame clones, not every one. Altogether about 130,000 clones are present, 80% being singletons, with the ten largest covering under 3%. Specimen: PBMCs. This TCR derives from a man in his thirties or forties in good health and CMV-seronegative. The V call is TRBV7-8, the J call TRBJ1-2, with 9 bases fitting TRBD1. CDR3 in amino acids: CASSLRTGVNYGYPF. The CDR3 DNA follows: TGTGCCAGCAGCTTAAGGACAGGGGTGAACTATGGCTACCCCTTC.